This T cell receptor beta chain appears in the sequencing data of a study of cytomegalovirus exposure and HLA in healthy donors. The CDR3 loop spans 22 amino acids. A multiplex PCR was run with 60 Vbeta primers and 13 Jbeta primers. This table comes from immunoSEQ multiplex PCR, and its TCRdb copy is limited to in-frame clones, with some not included. The sample lists about 76,000 clones, more than 80% occurring once. The study's findings and limits: Per a later analysis, roughly 17,000 TCR beta sequences showed association with HLA alleles at 0.05 false discovery rate.

As for this clone: Antigen specificity is unknown.

The origin of this receptor is a woman aged 30 to 39 in good health and CMV-seronegative. The sample consisted of PBMCs. The chain is built from TRBV1 and TRBJ2-4; the table's D gene call, TRBD2, was not cross checked with the DNA. TRBV1 is a pseudogene locus. The CDR3 spells CTSSQDKGLAGVVPYFKNIQYF. CDR3 bases: TGCACCAGCAGCCAAGATAAGGGACTAGCGGGAGTAGTCCCTTATTTCAAAAACATTCAGTACTTC.